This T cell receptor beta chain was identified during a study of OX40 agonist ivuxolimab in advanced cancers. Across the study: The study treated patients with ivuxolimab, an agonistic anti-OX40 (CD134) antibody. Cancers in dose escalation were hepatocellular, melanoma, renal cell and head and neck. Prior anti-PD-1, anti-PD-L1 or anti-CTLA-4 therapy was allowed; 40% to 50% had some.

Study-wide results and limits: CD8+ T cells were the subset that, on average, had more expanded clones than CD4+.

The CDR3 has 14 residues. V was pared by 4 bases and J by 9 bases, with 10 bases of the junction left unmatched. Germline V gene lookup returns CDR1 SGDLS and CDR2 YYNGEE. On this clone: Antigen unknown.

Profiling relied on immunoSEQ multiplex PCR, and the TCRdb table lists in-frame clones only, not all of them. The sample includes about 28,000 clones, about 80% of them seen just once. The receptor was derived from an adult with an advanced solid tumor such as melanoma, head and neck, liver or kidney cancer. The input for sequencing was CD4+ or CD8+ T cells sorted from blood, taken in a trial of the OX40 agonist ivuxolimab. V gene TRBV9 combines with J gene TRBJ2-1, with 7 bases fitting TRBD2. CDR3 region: CASSPRVGRGEQFF. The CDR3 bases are TGTGCCAGCAGCCCGCGGGTGGGGAGGGGTGAGCAGTTCTTC.